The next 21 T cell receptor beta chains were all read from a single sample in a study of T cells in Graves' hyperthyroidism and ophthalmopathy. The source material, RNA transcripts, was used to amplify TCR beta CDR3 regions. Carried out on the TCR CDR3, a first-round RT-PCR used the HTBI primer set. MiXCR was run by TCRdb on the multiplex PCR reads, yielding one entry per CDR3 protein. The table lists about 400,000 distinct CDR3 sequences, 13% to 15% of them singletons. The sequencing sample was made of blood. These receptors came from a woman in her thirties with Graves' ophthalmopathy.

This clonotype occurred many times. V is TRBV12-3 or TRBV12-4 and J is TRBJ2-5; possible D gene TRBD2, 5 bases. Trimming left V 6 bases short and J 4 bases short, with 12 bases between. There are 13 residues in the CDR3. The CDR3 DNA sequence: TGTGCCAGCAGCTTTGGCGGGCCAGAGACCCAGTACTTC. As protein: CASSFGGPETQYF.

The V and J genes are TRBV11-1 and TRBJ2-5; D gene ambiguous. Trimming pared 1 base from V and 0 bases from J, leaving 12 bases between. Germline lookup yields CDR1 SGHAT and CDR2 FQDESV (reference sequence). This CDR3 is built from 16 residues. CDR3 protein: CASSLGRVEYQETQYF. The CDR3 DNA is TGTGCCAGCAGCTTAGGCCGGGTTGAGTACCAAGAGACCCAGTACTTC.

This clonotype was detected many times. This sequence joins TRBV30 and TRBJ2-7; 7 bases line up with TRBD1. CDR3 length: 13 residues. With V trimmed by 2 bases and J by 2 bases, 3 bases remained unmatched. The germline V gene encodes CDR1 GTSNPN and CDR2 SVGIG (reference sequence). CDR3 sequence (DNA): TGTGCCTGGAGTAAAGGGACAGCCTACGAGCAGTACTTC. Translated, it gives CAWSKGTAYEQYF.

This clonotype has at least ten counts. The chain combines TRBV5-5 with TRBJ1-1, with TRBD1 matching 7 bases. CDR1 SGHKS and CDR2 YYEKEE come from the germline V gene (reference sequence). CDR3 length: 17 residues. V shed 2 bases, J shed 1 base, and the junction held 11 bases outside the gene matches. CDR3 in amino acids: CASSLTHKDRTNTEAFF. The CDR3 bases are TGTGCCAGCAGCTTAACACATAAGGACAGGACGAACACTGAAGCTTTCTTT.

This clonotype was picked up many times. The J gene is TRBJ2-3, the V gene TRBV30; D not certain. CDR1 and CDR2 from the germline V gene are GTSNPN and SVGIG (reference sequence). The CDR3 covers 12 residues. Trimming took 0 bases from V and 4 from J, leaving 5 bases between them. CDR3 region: CAWSVSSDTQYF. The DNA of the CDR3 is TGTGCCTGGAGTGTGAGTTCAGATACGCAGTATTTT.

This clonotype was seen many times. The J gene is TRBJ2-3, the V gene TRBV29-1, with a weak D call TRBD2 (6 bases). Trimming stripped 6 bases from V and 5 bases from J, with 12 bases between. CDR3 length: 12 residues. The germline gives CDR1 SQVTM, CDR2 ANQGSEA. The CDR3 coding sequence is TGCAGCGTGCAACTGGGGGGAGATACGCAGTATTTT. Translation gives CSVQLGGDTQYF.

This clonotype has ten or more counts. CDR3 protein: CASSRGTFEETQYF. The CDR3, as DNA: TGTGCCAGCAGCCGAGGGACCTTCGAAGAGACCCAGTACTTC. The chain recombines TRBV7-9 with TRBJ2-5; D may be TRBD1 or TRBD2 (5 bases each). V shed 5 bases and J shed 3 bases, with 13 bases lying between them. The CDR3 spans 14 residues. From germline, CDR1 is SEHNR and CDR2 FQNEAQ (reference sequence). The whole variable domain, remainder taken from reference TRBV7-9 and TRBJ2-5, is DTGVSQNPRHKITKRGQNVTFRCDPISEHNRLYWYRQTLGQGPEFLTYFQNEAQLEKSRLLSDRFSAERPKGSFSTLEIQRTEQGDSAMYLCASSRGTFEETQYFGPGTRLLVL.

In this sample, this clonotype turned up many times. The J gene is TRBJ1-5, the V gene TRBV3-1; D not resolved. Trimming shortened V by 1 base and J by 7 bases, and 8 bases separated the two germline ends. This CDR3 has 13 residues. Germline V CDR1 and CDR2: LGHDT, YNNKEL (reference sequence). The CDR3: CASSQVPRQPQHF. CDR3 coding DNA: TGTGCCAGCAGCCAAGTGCCTAGGCAGCCCCAGCATTTT.

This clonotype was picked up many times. CDR3 nucleotides: TGTGCCAGCAGTTTCGTGATAAGGGGCTTGTCTGGAAACACCATATATTTT. Protein product: CASSFVIRGLSGNTIYF. The V and J genes are TRBV28 and TRBJ1-3; D might be TRBD1 (5 bases). Trimming cost V 3 bases and J 1 base, with 16 bases left between them. Germline V gene lookup returns CDR1 MDHEN and CDR2 SYDVKM. This CDR3 region has 17 residues. The full variable domain, its missing parts supplied by reference TRBV28 and TRBJ1-3, is DVKVTQSSRYLVKRTGEKVFLECVQDMDHENMFWYRQDPGLGLRLIYFSYDVKMKEKGDIPEGYSVSREKKERFSLILESASTNQTSMYLCASSFVIRGLSGNTIYFGEGSWLTVV.

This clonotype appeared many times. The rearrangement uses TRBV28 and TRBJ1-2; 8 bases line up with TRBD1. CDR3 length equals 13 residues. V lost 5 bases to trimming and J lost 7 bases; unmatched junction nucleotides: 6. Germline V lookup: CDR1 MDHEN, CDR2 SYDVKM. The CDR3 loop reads CASSERQGFGYTF. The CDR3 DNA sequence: TGTGCCAGCAGTGAACGACAGGGGTTTGGCTACACCTTC.

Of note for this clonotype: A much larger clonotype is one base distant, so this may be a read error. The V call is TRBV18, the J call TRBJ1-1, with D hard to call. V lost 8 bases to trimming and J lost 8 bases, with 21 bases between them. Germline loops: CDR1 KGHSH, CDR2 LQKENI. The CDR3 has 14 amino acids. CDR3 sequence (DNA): TGTGCCAGCACAGAGGGCCGGGAGAGAGGCGAAGCTTTCTTT. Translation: CASTEGRERGEAFF.

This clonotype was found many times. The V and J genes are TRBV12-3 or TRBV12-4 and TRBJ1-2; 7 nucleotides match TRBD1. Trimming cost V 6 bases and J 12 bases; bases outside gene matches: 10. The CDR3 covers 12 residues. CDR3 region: CASRRDSYEHTF. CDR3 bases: TGTGCCAGCAGACGGGACAGCTACGAGCACACCTTC.

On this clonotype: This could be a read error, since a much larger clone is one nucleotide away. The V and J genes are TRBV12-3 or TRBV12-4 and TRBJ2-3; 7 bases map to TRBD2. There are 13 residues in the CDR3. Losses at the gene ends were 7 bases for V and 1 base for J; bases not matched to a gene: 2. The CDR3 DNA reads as TGTGCCAGCACTCTAGCGGGCACAGATACGCAGTATTTT. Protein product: CASTLAGTDTQYF.

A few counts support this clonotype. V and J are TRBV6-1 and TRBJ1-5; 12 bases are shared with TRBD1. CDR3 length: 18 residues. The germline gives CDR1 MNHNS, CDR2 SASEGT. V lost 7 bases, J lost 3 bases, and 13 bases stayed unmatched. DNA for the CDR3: TGTGCCAGCATCTTCGTCCGGGACAGGGGGCCCCTCAATCAGCCCCAGCATTTT. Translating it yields CASIFVRDRGPLNQPQHF.

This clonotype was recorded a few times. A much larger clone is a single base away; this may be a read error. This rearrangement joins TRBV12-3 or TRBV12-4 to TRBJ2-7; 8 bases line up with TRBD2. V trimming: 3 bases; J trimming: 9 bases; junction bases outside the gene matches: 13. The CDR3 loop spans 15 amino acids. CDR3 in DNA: TGTGCCAGCAGTTTTAGGGTAAACAGCGGGGGTGGGCAGTACTTC. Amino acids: CASSFRVNSGGGQYF.

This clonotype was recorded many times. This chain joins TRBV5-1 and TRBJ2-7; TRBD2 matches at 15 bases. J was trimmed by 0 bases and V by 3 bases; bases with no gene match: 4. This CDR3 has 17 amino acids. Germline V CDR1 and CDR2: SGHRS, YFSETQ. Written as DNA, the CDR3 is TGCGCCAGCAGCTCGGGACTAGCGGGGGGCTTCTCCTACGAGCAGTACTTC. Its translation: CASSSGLAGGFSYEQYF.

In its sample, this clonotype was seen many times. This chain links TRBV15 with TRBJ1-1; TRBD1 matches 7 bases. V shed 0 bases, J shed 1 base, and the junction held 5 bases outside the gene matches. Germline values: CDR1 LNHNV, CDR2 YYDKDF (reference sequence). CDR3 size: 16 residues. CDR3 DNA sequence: TGTGCCACCAGCAGAGATAGAACAGGGGCGAACACTGAAGCTTTCTTT. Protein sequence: CATSRDRTGANTEAFF.

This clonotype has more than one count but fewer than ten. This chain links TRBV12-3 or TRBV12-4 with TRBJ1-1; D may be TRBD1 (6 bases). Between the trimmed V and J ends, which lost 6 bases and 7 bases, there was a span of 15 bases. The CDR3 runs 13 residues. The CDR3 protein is CASRQGGTLEAFF. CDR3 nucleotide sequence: TGTGCCAGCAGGCAAGGGGGGACACTTGAAGCTTTCTTT.

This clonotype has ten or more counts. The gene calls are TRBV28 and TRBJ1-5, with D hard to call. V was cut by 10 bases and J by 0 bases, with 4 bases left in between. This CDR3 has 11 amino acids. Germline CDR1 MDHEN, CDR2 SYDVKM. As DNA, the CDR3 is TGTGCCACGCATAGCAATCAGCCCCAGCATTTT. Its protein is CATHSNQPQHF. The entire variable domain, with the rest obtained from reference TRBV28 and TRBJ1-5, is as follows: DVKVTQSSRYLVKRTGEKVFLECVQDMDHENMFWYRQDPGLGLRLIYFSYDVKMKEKGDIPEGYSVSREKKERFSLILESASTNQTSMYLCATHSNQPQHFGDGTRLSIL.

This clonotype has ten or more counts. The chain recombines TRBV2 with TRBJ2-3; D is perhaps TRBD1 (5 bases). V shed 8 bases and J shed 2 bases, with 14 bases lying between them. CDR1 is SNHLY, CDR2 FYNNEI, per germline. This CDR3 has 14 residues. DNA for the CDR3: TGTGCCAGCCCTGCAGGGTCCGTCACAGATACGCAGTATTTT. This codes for CASPAGSVTDTQYF.

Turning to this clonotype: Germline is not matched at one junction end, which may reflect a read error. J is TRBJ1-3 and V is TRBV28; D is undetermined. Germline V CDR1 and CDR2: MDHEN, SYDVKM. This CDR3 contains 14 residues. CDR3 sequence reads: CASSSVGLGSTIYF. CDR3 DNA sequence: TGTGCCAGCAGCTCAGTCGGACTCGGAAGCACCATATATTTT.